The clone carrying this TCR beta chain was observed a few times. TCRdb re-analysed the 5' RACE reads in MiXCR, keeping a single row per CDR3 protein. The sample consists of tens of thousands of distinct CDR3 sequences, over 9.5% of them appearing once. These data originate in a study of spatial heterogeneity in lung cancer. The CDR3 is made up of 12 amino acids. From germline, CDR1 is MNHEY and CDR2 SMNVEV (reference sequence). V lost 6 bases and J lost 2, with 5 bases in between. The time point denotes: sample taken at primary tumor resection. TCRs were sequenced from unsorted whole RNA of tumor, nontumor lung or PBMC. Donors were some 72 untreated early-stage non-small cell lung cancer patients.

The sequencing here drew on PBMCs, taken at surgery. J is TRBJ1-3 and V is TRBV27; D remains ambiguous. This receptor was obtained from a male donor with early-stage non-small cell lung cancer. CDR3 nucleotides: TGTGCCAGCAGCGGTCCTGGAAACACCATATATTTT. This codes for CASSGPGNTIYF.